The entry below gives a single TCR beta chain sequence along with its context. This sample is part of a study of blood T cell repertoires in COVID-19. In the study overall: The study drew acute and convalescent COVID-19 samples from the United States, Italy and Spain.

CDR1 and CDR2 (germline): LNHDA, SQIVND (reference sequence). CDR3 length equals 13 residues. V lost 7 bases and J 9 bases, leaving 18 bases between the germline ends. Produced via immunoSEQ multiplex PCR; TCRdb's table is partial and in-frame only. Of hundreds of thousands of clones detected, approximately 83% appear once; the ten largest clones hold approximately 2%. The chain uses TRBV19 and TRBJ2-5; a weak D match, TRBD1 (6 bases). The sequenced material came from peripheral blood. This clonotype originated in a woman in her twenties or thirties who had recovered from COVID-19. CDR3 in amino acids: CASMSGVLGAQYF. CDR3 nucleotide sequence: TGTGCCAGTATGTCAGGGGTCCTGGGGGCCCAGTACTTC.